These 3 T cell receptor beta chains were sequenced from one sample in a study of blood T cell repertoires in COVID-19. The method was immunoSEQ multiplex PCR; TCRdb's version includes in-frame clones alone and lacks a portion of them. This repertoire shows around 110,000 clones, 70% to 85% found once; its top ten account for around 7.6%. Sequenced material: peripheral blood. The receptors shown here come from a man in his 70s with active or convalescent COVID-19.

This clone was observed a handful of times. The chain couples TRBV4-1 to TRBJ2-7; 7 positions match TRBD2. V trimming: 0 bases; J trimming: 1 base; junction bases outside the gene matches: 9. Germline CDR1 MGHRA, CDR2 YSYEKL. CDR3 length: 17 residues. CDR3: CASSQETTSAGSYEQYF. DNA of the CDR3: TGCGCCAGCAGCCAAGAAACAACTAGCGCTGGTTCCTACGAGCAGTACTTC.

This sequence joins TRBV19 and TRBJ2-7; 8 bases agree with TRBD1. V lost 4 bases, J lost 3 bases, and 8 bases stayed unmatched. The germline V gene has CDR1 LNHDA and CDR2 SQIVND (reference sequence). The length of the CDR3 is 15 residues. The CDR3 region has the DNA TGTGCCAGTAGTAGGCGACAGGGGATAAACTACGAGCAGTACTTC. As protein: CASSRRQGINYEQYF.

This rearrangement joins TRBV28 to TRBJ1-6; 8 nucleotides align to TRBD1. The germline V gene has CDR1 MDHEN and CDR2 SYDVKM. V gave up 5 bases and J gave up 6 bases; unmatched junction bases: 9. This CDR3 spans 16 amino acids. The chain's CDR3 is CASSPGTGGSNSPLHF. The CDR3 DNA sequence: TGTGCCAGCAGTCCGGGGACAGGCGGGTCTAATTCACCCCTCCACTTT.